Listed below are T cell receptor beta chains from one sample, sequenced in a study of monozygotic twins with inflammatory bowel disease. TCRdb reprocessed the 5' RACE reads and stores each CDR3 protein as one record, lacking DNA. In total, the table holds approximately 400,000 distinct CDR3 sequences. The specimen sequenced was blood. The receptors stem from a human donor with ulcerative colitis or Crohn's disease, or a healthy co-twin of an affected twin (not recorded which). Each CDR3 is given with its conserved first and last residue.

TRBJ2-5,TRBV12-3/TRBV12-4,CASTRTNQETQYF
TRBJ2-3,TRBV6-1,CASRTRWTGQTHTDTQYF
TRBJ2-6,TRBV9,CASSTYRDSGANVLTF
TRBJ2-5,TRBV6-2/TRBV6-3,CASRTRQGSETQYF
TRBJ2-1,TRBV28,CASRLVENNEQYF
TRBJ2-7,TRBV20-1,CSARAGAISYEQYF
TRBJ2-7,TRBV15,CATSRGAGQGAREQYF
TRBJ2-1,TRBV12-3/TRBV12-4,CASSFIGRPLDEQFF
TRBJ2-2,TRBV19,CASKERGGAGELFF
TRBJ2-7,TRBV20-1,CSASRSGEQYF
TRBJ2-7,TRBV19,CASRDIGTGVYEQYF
TRBJ2-7,TRBV5-4,CASRRAADRGGEQYF
TRBJ2-5,TRBV11-2,CASSSGQTKETQYF
TRBJ2-1,TRBV2,CASSGMEGREFF
TRBJ2-3,TRBV29-1,CSVHRVWTDTQYF
TRBJ1-2,TRBV7-2,CASSPGRVYGYTF
TRBJ2-7,TRBV6-2/TRBV6-3,CASSYGRVGVRNEQYF
TRBJ2-2,TRBV5-1,CASSLAGRGNTGELFF
TRBJ2-7,TRBV25-1,CASSPRTGEPPYEQYF
TRBJ2-5,TRBV7-2,CASSATETQYF
TRBJ2-2,TRBV7-3,CASSPGGLGTGELFF
TRBJ2-7,TRBV30,CAWGRESYEQYF
TRBJ2-7,TRBV29-1,CSVDYEGDSYEQYF
TRBJ2-5,TRBV20-1,CSARSYYTGGQETQYF
TRBJ1-3,TRBV7-8,CASSQFVRSGRSSGNTIYF
TRBJ1-2,TRBV12-3/TRBV12-4,CASSLGGRGYTF
TRBJ1-5,TRBV12-3/TRBV12-4,CASTSGTKINQPQHF
TRBJ2-1,TRBV18,CASSPRTGGSNEQFF
TRBJ2-5,TRBV4-3,CASSQGLAGGLSQETQYF
TRBJ2-7,TRBV7-9,CASSFNTDRAKNEQYF
TRBJ2-3,TRBV7-9,CASSLGPLTSTDTQYF
TRBJ2-7,TRBV29-1,CSVATYGYEQYF
TRBJ2-7,TRBV3-1,CASSQPKGAYEQYF
TRBJ2-7,TRBV3-1,CASSQYTGGTYEQYF
TRBJ1-1,TRBV15,CATTPPGQGTEAFF
TRBJ1-1,TRBV7-7,CASSPDGLNTEAFF
TRBJ2-3,TRBV29-1,CSVARLADTDTQYF
TRBJ1-5,TRBV18,CASSPPNSGTSNQPQHF
TRBJ2-3,TRBV12-3/TRBV12-4,CASSLGEADTQYF
TRBJ1-3,TRBV20-1,CSAPGSDPFSGNTIYF
TRBJ1-1,TRBV20-1,CSAWVRVKNTEAFF
TRBJ2-5,TRBV5-1,CASSLGGAPQETQYF
TRBJ2-1,TRBV19,CASSSAGTSYNEQFF
TRBJ1-3,TRBV5-1,CASSLGAGVGPLGNTIYF
TRBJ1-3,TRBV29-1,CSVDTGGNTIYF
TRBJ2-3,TRBV4-1,CASSQTRQTDTQYF
TRBJ2-1,TRBV19,CATGGVAEGYNEQFF
TRBJ2-6,TRBV6-1,CASSGLKGAANVLTF
TRBJ2-3,TRBV7-2,CASRRAPGDTQYF